These 19 T cell receptor beta chains originate from one sample sequenced in a study of identical twins. TCRdb re-called the 5' RACE reads with MiXCR, one entry per CDR3 protein. The profile shows 700,000 or so distinct CDR3 sequences, 8.5% to 9.5% of them singletons. The data were also submitted as part of a second study, on yellow fever vaccine responses in identical twins.

The sequenced material came from PBMCs. These receptor sequences come from a woman under 30 in good health.

This clonotype was detected ten times or more. The gene calls are TRBV29-1 and TRBJ2-1; possibly TRBD1 for D (5 bases). V was pared by 3 bases and J by 0 bases, with 9 bases between. Germline V gives CDR1 SQVTM, CDR2 ANQGSEA. The CDR3 length is 14 residues. The CDR3 nucleotides are TGCAGCGTTGAGTGGACAAGCTCCTACAATGAGCAGTTCTTC. It codes for CSVEWTSSYNEQFF.

This clonotype was observed a handful of times. The chain carries TRBV11-2 and TRBJ2-3; perhaps D is TRBD1 or TRBD2 (5 bases each). Germline V gene sequence: CDR1 SGHAT, CDR2 FQNNGV. This CDR3 contains 18 residues. V lost 1 base and J 3 bases, leaving 20 bases between the germline ends. The CDR3 spells CASSLGRGVTRRTDTQYF. The CDR3 coding sequence is TGTGCCAGCAGCTTAGGGAGAGGGGTAACCCGGCGGACAGATACGCAGTATTTT.

This clonotype was seen more than once but under ten times. V is TRBV29-1 and J is TRBJ2-7; TRBD1 is a possible D gene (5 bases). The CDR3 runs 11 residues. Germline lookup yields CDR1 SQVTM and CDR2 ANQGSEA. The germline V and J ends were trimmed by 4 bases and 3 bases, with 7 bases remaining between them. The CDR3: CSVGGNYEQYF. The CDR3 DNA follows: TGCAGCGTTGGGGGCAACTACGAGCAGTACTTC.

The V and J genes are TRBV6-1 and TRBJ2-7; 10 bases fit TRBD1. V lost 2 bases and J lost 7; bases outside the gene matches: 11. The CDR3 loop spans 16 amino acids. Germline V CDR1 and CDR2: MNHNS, SASEGT. This CDR3 reads CASSELPGTGVEEQYF. CDR3 in DNA: TGTGCCAGCAGTGAATTACCCGGGACAGGGGTAGAAGAGCAGTACTTC.

The chain has TRBV5-1 and TRBJ2-3, with 8 bases aligning to TRBD1. Germline values: CDR1 SGHRS, CDR2 YFSETQ. CDR3 length equals 13 residues. The V and J ends lost 3 bases and 7 bases, in that order; junction bases with no gene match: 4. The CDR3 sequence is CASSSGQGYTQYF. The CDR3 nucleotides read TGCGCCAGCAGCTCAGGACAGGGCTATACGCAGTATTTT.

CDR3 sequence (DNA): TGTGCCAGCAGCGTAGGTGGGGGCAACGACGAGCAGTACTTC. Its translation: CASSVGGGNDEQYF. This chain connects TRBV9 to TRBJ2-7, with D possibly matching TRBD1 (6 bases). The CDR3 sequence is 14 residues long. The germline V gene has CDR1 SGDLS and CDR2 YYNGEE. V was trimmed by 0 bases and J by 5 bases, leaving 12 bases between them. The entire variable domain, with the rest obtained from reference TRBV9 and TRBJ2-7, is as follows: DSGVTQTPKHLITATGQRVTLRCSPRSGDLSVYWYQQSLDQGLQFLIQYYNGEERAKGNILERFSAQQFPDLHSELNLSSLELGDSALYFCASSVGGGNDEQYFGPGTRLTVT.

This clonotype was counted at least ten times. The rearrangement links TRBV2 to TRBJ1-5; D is unclear. The CDR3 extends over 15 amino acids. V dropped 1 base and J dropped 0 bases, with 7 bases sitting between them. CDR1 SNHLY and CDR2 FYNNEI come from the germline V gene. The CDR3: CASSEGGASNQPQHF. The DNA for the CDR3 is TGTGCCAGCAGTGAAGGTGGAGCTAGCAATCAGCCCCAGCATTTT.

This clonotype has a handful of counts. This chain joins TRBV3-1 and TRBJ1-2, with 9 bases aligning to TRBD1. V lost 0 bases to trimming and J lost 2 bases; unmatched junction nucleotides: 1. The V gene's germline CDR1 is LGHDT and CDR2 YNNKEL (reference sequence). CDR3 length equals 15 residues. Here the CDR3 reads CASSQEGTGNYGYTF. The CDR3 region has the DNA TGTGCCAGCAGCCAAGAGGGGACAGGGAACTATGGCTACACCTTC.

The V gene is TRBV28, the J gene TRBJ2-7; D unresolved. Trimming took off 3 bases at V and 5 bases at J, with 8 bases between the two ends. This CDR3 is 12 amino acids long. Per the germline V gene, CDR1 is MDHEN and CDR2 is SYDVKM. The CDR3 sequence: CASSFASHEQYF. Written as DNA, the CDR3 is TGTGCCAGCAGTTTCGCTTCCCACGAGCAGTACTTC. The complete variable domain, with remaining parts taken from reference TRBV28 and TRBJ2-7, reads DVKVTQSSRYLVKRTGEKVFLECVQDMDHENMFWYRQDPGLGLRLIYFSYDVKMKEKGDIPEGYSVSREKKERFSLILESASTNQTSMYLCASSFASHEQYFGPGTRLTVT.

This chain joins TRBV19 and TRBJ2-1; D is perhaps TRBD2 (6 bases). Per the germline V gene, CDR1 is LNHDA and CDR2 is SQIVND (reference sequence). The CDR3 contains 13 residues. V was pared by 9 bases and J by 4 bases, with 13 bases between. The CDR3 DNA sequence: TGTGCCAGGGATATAGCGGATTACAATGAGCAGTTCTTC. Protein: CARDIADYNEQFF. Based on the CDR3 plus reference TRBV19 and TRBJ2-1, the full variable domain is DGGITQSPKYLFRKEGQNVTLSCEQNLNHDAMYWYRQDPGQGLRLIYYSQIVNDFQKGDIAEGYSVSREKKESFPLTVTSAQKNPTAFYLCARDIADYNEQFFGPGTRLTVL.

V is TRBV29-1 and J is TRBJ2-2, with D possibly being TRBD1 (5 bases). Between the trimmed V and J ends, which lost 4 bases and 3 bases, there was a span of 9 bases. The germline V gene has CDR1 SQVTM and CDR2 ANQGSEA. CDR3 length: 13 amino acids. DNA for the CDR3: TGCAGCGTTGGCAGGGTGGACACCGGGGAGCTGTTTTTT. This gives the protein CSVGRVDTGELFF.

The chain is built from TRBV6-2 or TRBV6-3 and TRBJ2-7; TRBD1 aligns across 7 bases. The CDR3 extends over 16 amino acids. The V gene end was trimmed by 2 bases and the J gene end by 6 bases; junction bases not matched to a gene: 13. In germline, CDR1 is MNHEY, CDR2 SVGEGT. CDR3 DNA sequence: TGTGCCAGCAGTTACGGGTCGGCCACAGGGGCTGGCGAGCAGTACTTC. Protein product: CASSYGSATGAGEQYF.

This chain joins TRBV6-5 and TRBJ2-3; 8 positions match TRBD2. The CDR3 is 16 amino acids. V lost 2 bases, J lost 2 bases, and 6 bases stayed unmatched. CDR1 MNHEY and CDR2 SVGAGI come from the germline V gene. The CDR3 nucleotides are TGTGCCAGCAGTTACAGCGGGCGGGGGGCCACAGATACGCAGTATTTT. Translating it yields CASSYSGRGATDTQYF.

The chain is built from TRBV20-1 and TRBJ2-1; no clear D. V dropped 3 bases and J dropped 5 bases, with 2 bases sitting between them. CDR3 length: 10 residues. The germline V gene has CDR1 DFQATT and CDR2 SNEGSKA (reference sequence). The CDR3 nucleotides read TGCAGTGCTAGTAACAATGAGCAGTTCTTC. Amino acid sequence: CSASNNEQFF.

This clonotype was seen a handful of times. The chain links TRBV2 to TRBJ2-5; possibly TRBD1 for D (5 bases). The CDR3 extends over 11 amino acids. Trimming removed 2 bases at V and 9 bases at J, with 7 bases between. From germline, CDR1 is SNHLY and CDR2 FYNNEI. DNA of the CDR3: TGTGCCAGCAGTGAACTGGGGCCCCAGTACTTC. As protein: CASSELGPQYF.

As DNA, the CDR3 is TGTGCCAGCAGCTCCACTTCGGAAGAAGAGACCCAGTACTTC. Translating it yields CASSSTSEEETQYF. The genes are TRBV6-2 or TRBV6-3 and TRBJ2-5; D is undetermined. Germline CDR1 and CDR2: MNHEY and SVGEGT. The CDR3 has 14 amino acids. V was clipped by 6 bases and J by 3 bases, with 14 bases between them.

The chain recombines TRBV7-2 with TRBJ2-5; 12 bases are a match to TRBD2. V gave up 6 bases and J gave up 1 base; unmatched junction bases: 24. Looked up from germline, CDR1 is SGHTA and CDR2 is FQGNSA. The CDR3 extends over 22 amino acids. The CDR3 region is CASSPGRVSTGLAGHLQETQYF. DNA of the CDR3: TGTGCCAGCAGTCCGGGGAGGGTGTCCACCGGACTAGCGGGACATCTCCAAGAGACCCAGTACTTC.

The V and J genes are TRBV5-1 and TRBJ2-3; TRBD2 agrees at 11 bases. V shed 1 base, J shed 5 bases, and the junction held 0 bases outside the gene matches. This CDR3 is built from 14 residues. Looked up from germline, CDR1 is SGHRS and CDR2 is YFSETQ. CDR3 in DNA: TGCGCCAGCAGCTTGACTAGCGGGGGAGATACGCAGTATTTT. Translated: CASSLTSGGDTQYF.

This clonotype was seen only a few times. The V and J genes are TRBV7-9 and TRBJ1-2, with 8 bases identical to TRBD1. The CDR3 totals 14 residues. Germline-derived CDR1 and CDR2 are SEHNR and FQNEAQ (reference sequence). The V and J ends lost 5 bases and 3 bases, in that order; junction bases with no gene match: 5. CDR3 DNA sequence: TGTGCCAGCAGCCTGAGGGGACAGGACTATGGCTACACCTTC. Translation: CASSLRGQDYGYTF.